One T cell receptor (beta chain) is described in this entry. Its antigen remains unknown. V lost 6 bases and J 0 bases, leaving 14 bases between the germline ends. CDR3 length: 15 amino acids. Germline assignment: CDR1 SGHTA and CDR2 FQGTGA. The data belong to a study of T-cell memory formation after mild COVID-19. Turning to the study itself: TCR clusters showed largely donor specificity. Findings and limits, study-wide: The authors left the SARS-CoV-2 specificity of second-wave clones peaking on day 37 unconfirmed.

Constant-segment primers served in 5'RACE that generated TCR alpha and TCR beta cDNA libraries bearing sample barcodes and UMIs. TCRdb redid the calling of the 5' RACE reads with MiXCR, one entry per CDR3 protein. The sample has fewer than 300,000 distinct CDR3 sequences, over 15% seen once; the top ten hold 20% to 25%. Sequences were obtained from PBMCs or a T cell subset sorted from them (not recorded which). V usage is TRBV7-3 and J usage is TRBJ1-1; tentatively, D is TRBD1 (5 bases). This clonotype was sampled from a man aged 18-30 years who had mild COVID-19 (a few samples of this study predate the infection). Cell type and time point are not known. CDR3 amino acids: CASSAGGGMNTEAFF. Here the CDR3 DNA reads TGTGCCAGCAGTGCCGGTGGGGGAATGAACACTGAAGCTTTCTTT.